This entry features one T cell receptor (beta chain) sequence. Using immunoSEQ multiplex PCR, the repertoire was profiled, and TCRdb retains in-frame clones only, with some absent. In the table there are about 2.3 million clones, 85% to 95% of which are singletons. This entry is derived from a study of shared clonotypes between healthy human individuals. Study at large: Each donor's CD4 naive and CD4 memory cells filled three plates apiece, CD8 naive two, and CD8 memory one.

This CDR3 region has 20 residues. Sequencing was carried out using naive CD4+ T cells from PBMCs. As for subset: CD45RA+ positively selected. The receptor was derived from a man aged 18 to 29 in good health. Some clones in this sample may be carry-over from other donors' samples. The V gene is TRBV21-1, the J gene TRBJ1-5. TRBV21-1 is assigned pseudogene status. The CDR3 coding sequence is TGTGCCAGCGCTACGTATGGGGCAGAGGGGAGAGGATATGGCAATCAGCCCCAGCATTTT. This sequence encodes CASATYGAEGRGYGNQPQHF.